The source of this T cell receptor beta chain is a study of blood T cell repertoires in COVID-19. Study-level information: Donors in the United States, Italy and Spain gave samples during acute or convalescent COVID-19.

To note about this clone: Germline and junction disagree at one end, which may indicate a read error.

Libraries were prepared by immunoSEQ multiplex PCR; TCRdb keeps only in-frame clonotypes and omits some of them. This sample has over 75,000 clones; 86% occur once, and the top ten carry under 30%. The CDR3 is made up of 12 amino acids. The origin of this receptor is a human donor in a cohort sampled during active COVID-19. The V and J genes are TRBV12-3 or TRBV12-4 and TRBJ2-1; TRBD2 agrees at 8 bases. Material: peripheral blood. Written as DNA, the CDR3 is TGTGCCAGCACTTTAGCGGGGCATGAGCAGTTCTTC. Its protein product is CASTLAGHEQFF.